The 30 T cell receptor beta chains given below trace back to one sample, sequenced in a study of follicular helper T cells after annual influenza vaccination. Profiled with immunoSEQ multiplex PCR; TCRdb holds only in-frame clones, not every one. The sample yields 9,500 to 15,000 clones, 80% seen once. Indicated time point: 2015-2016 season, pre-vaccination. The sample here was CXCR5+ CD38- circulating T follicular helper cells from blood, taken on the day of influenza vaccination. Subset here: circulating Tfh, non-naive CD4+CXCR5+PD-1+ (ICOS+CD38+ or ICOS-CD38-). Receptors were obtained from an adult who received the influenza vaccine.

The table lists this clone with a few counts. This chain uses TRBV7-6 with TRBJ2-1; D unclear. CDR1 is SGHVS and CDR2 is FNYEAQ in the germline V gene. Trimming cost V 4 bases and J 4 bases, with 14 bases left between them. The CDR3 contains 15 residues. The CDR3 here is CASSSGPNPYNEQFF. DNA for the CDR3: TGTGCCAGCAGCTCTGGACCCAACCCTTACAATGAGCAGTTCTTC.

The chain links TRBV9 to TRBJ2-1; D is possibly TRBD2 (6 bases). V lost 3 bases and J 15 bases, leaving 19 bases between the germline ends. The CDR3 contains 13 residues. Germline CDR1 and CDR2: SGDLS and YYNGEE. The CDR3 bases are TGTGCCAGCAGCGCCCGAGTCTGGGGGGAGGTGTTCTTC. This gives the protein CASSARVWGEVFF. Combining the CDR3 with reference TRBV9 and TRBJ2-1 gives the whole variable domain DSGVTQTPKHLITATGQRVTLRCSPRSGDLSVYWYQQSLDQGLQFLIQYYNGEERAKGNILERFSAQQFPDLHSELNLSSLELGDSALYFCASSARVWGEVFFGPGTRLTVL.

The J gene is TRBJ2-5, the V gene TRBV30; tentatively, D is TRBD2 (6 bases). Trimming left V 4 bases short and J 2 bases short, with 11 bases between. This CDR3 is built from 13 residues. The germline V gene has CDR1 GTSNPN and CDR2 SVGIG (reference sequence). CDR3 amino acids: CAWNHRGQETQYF. DNA for the CDR3: TGTGCCTGGAATCATCGGGGGCAAGAGACCCAGTACTTC.

This rearrangement joins TRBV6-1 to TRBJ1-1; 9 bases agree with TRBD1. V was pared by 3 bases and J by 9 bases, with 8 bases of the junction left unmatched. This CDR3 is 14 amino acids long. CDR1 MNHNS and CDR2 SASEGT come from the germline V gene. The CDR3 region is CASSEDRGRPKAFF. As DNA, the CDR3 is TGTGCCAGCAGTGAGGACAGGGGACGCCCTAAAGCTTTCTTT.

This sequence joins TRBV19 and TRBJ2-3; 12 bases fit TRBD2. This CDR3 has 15 residues. V was pared by 6 bases and J by 2 bases, with 3 bases of the junction left unmatched. CDR1 LNHDA and CDR2 SQIVND come from the germline V gene (reference sequence). The CDR3 nucleotides read TGTGCCAGTAGAACTAGCGGGGGGTCCACAGATACGCAGTATTTT. The encoded protein is CASRTSGGSTDTQYF.

J is TRBJ2-3 and V is TRBV5-6, with a weak D call TRBD2 (6 bases). V lost 4 bases to trimming and J lost 3 bases, with 12 bases between them. CDR3 length equals 14 residues. Germline-derived CDR1 and CDR2 are SGHDT and YYEEEE. The CDR3 protein is CASSPVGGTDTQYF. In DNA, the CDR3 is TGTGCCAGCAGCCCGGTCGGGGGTACAGATACGCAGTATTTT. Full variable domain (missing parts from reference TRBV5-6 and TRBJ2-3): DAGVTQSPTHLIKTRGQQVTLRCSPKSGHDTVSWYQQALGQGPQFIFQYYEEEERQRGNFPDRFSGHQFPNYSSELNVNALLLGDSALYLCASSPVGGTDTQYFGPGTRLTVL.

V usage is TRBV11-2 and J usage is TRBJ2-5, with D possibly being TRBD1 (6 bases). This CDR3 spans 12 amino acids. Trimming stripped 3 bases from V and 5 bases from J, with 7 bases between. Germline CDR1 is SGHAT and CDR2 is FQNNGV. The CDR3 reads CASSFDRETQYF. CDR3 coding DNA: TGTGCCAGCAGCTTTGACAGGGAGACCCAGTACTTC.

The chain employs TRBV4-1 and TRBJ2-3; 16 bases line up with TRBD2. Looked up from germline, CDR1 is MGHRA and CDR2 is YSYEKL. Unmatched junction bases numbered 5, after V lost 4 bases and J lost 4 bases. CDR3 length: 17 amino acids. CDR3 residues: CASSPGLAGGRPDTQYF. The CDR3 DNA reads as TGCGCCAGCAGCCCGGGACTAGCGGGGGGGCGCCCAGATACGCAGTATTTT.

V is TRBV19 and J is TRBJ1-1; 7 nucleotides align to TRBD1. Germline lookup yields CDR1 LNHDA and CDR2 SQIVND (reference sequence). V shed 4 bases, J shed 1 base, and the junction held 15 bases outside the gene matches. CDR3 size: 18 residues. This CDR3 reads CASSKGQIVNSPNTEAFF. The DNA for the CDR3 is TGTGCCAGTAGTAAGGGACAGATAGTGAACTCCCCGAACACTGAAGCTTTCTTT.

The chain links TRBV4-2 to TRBJ2-3; D is possibly TRBD2 (6 bases). This CDR3 has 19 amino acids. V shed 0 bases and J shed 3 bases, with 22 bases lying between them. Germline lookup yields CDR1 LGHNA and CDR2 YNFKEQ. The CDR3, as DNA: TGTGCCAGCAGCCAAGAGGGGCTCGGGGGAGGTGCTTTTACAGATACGCAGTATTTT. Encoded protein: CASSQEGLGGGAFTDTQYF.

CDR3 coding DNA: TGCGCCAGCAGCCAACAGGCGGGGGGCTCGGCAGATACGCAGTATTTT. Residues: CASSQQAGGSADTQYF. The chain employs TRBV4-1 and TRBJ2-3; 8 positions agree with TRBD2. Germline lookup yields CDR1 MGHRA and CDR2 YSYEKL. The CDR3 sequence is 16 residues long. Trimming at V came to 2 bases and at J to 4 bases, leaving 8 bases not matched to a gene.

The chain employs TRBV30 and TRBJ2-1, with 7 bases matching TRBD1. Germline CDR1 reads GTSNPN; CDR2 reads SVGIG (reference sequence). The CDR3 covers 13 residues. V lost 7 bases and J lost 2; bases outside the gene matches: 5. CDR3 nucleotides: TGTGCCTATTCCGGGACAGCCTACAATGAGCAGTTCTTC. The encoded protein is CAYSGTAYNEQFF.

In the case of this clone: The same CDR3 also results from other DNA sequences found in this sample. The chain carries TRBV30 and TRBJ2-5; 15 nucleotides line up with TRBD2. The CDR3 contains 17 residues. Trimming took 1 base from V and 5 from J; bases not matched to a gene: 8. The germline CDR1 and CDR2 sequences are GTSNPN and SVGIG (reference sequence). CDR3 sequence reads: CAWSEGGLAGGAETQYF. DNA for the CDR3: TGTGCCTGGAGTGAAGGGGGACTAGCGGGGGGCGCGGAGACCCAGTACTTC.

This clone was observed a single time. V and J are TRBV30 and TRBJ2-5; the match to TRBD2 covers 7 bases. CDR1 GTSNPN and CDR2 SVGIG come from the germline V gene (reference sequence). CDR3 length: 15 residues. V lost 0 bases to trimming and J lost 9 bases; unmatched junction nucleotides: 13. The CDR3 spells CAWSVLISGGRPQYF. The CDR3 nucleotides read TGTGCCTGGAGTGTCTTAATCTCGGGGGGTCGGCCCCAGTACTTC.

This clone was recorded a few times. The J gene is TRBJ1-6, the V gene TRBV5-1; D is perhaps TRBD1 (6 bases). Germline-derived CDR1 and CDR2 are SGHRS and YFSETQ. Trimming shortened V by 4 bases and J by 8 bases, and 16 bases separated the two germline ends. The CDR3 has 15 residues. CDR3 DNA sequence: TGCGCCAGCAGCCAAAGGTCAGGGGTAGATTCACCCCTCCACTTT. Protein product: CASSQRSGVDSPLHF.

The chain carries TRBV28 and TRBJ1-4, with D uncertain. Germline V CDR1 and CDR2: MDHEN, SYDVKM. The CDR3 spans 14 residues. The V end was cut by 3 bases, the J end by 3 bases, with 8 bases between. DNA for the CDR3: TGTGCCAGCAGTTTCATAGATGCTAATGAAAAACTGTTTTTT. Amino acid sequence: CASSFIDANEKLFF.

The chain couples TRBV11-2 to TRBJ2-7; D might be TRBD2 (5 bases). This CDR3 is built from 14 residues. V lost 0 bases and J 6 bases, leaving 12 bases between the germline ends. CDR1 SGHAT and CDR2 FQNNGV come from the germline V gene. CDR3 residues: CASSLDLLAGEQYF. The CDR3 nucleotides are TGTGCCAGCAGCTTAGATCTCCTAGCCGGCGAGCAGTACTTC.

This clone was seen only a few times. The chain links TRBV18 to TRBJ2-3, with D unclear. V was pared by 5 bases and J by 2 bases, with 8 bases between. This CDR3 has 13 amino acids. The germline V gene has CDR1 KGHSH and CDR2 LQKENI. The CDR3 reads CASSTDLTDTQYF. The CDR3 DNA is TGTGCCAGCTCAACGGATCTCACAGATACGCAGTATTTT.

The chain has TRBV11-3 and TRBJ2-2; weak D call: TRBD2 (6 bases). The V gene's germline CDR1 is SGHNT and CDR2 YENEEA. V was shortened by 3 bases and J by 3 bases, with 11 bases between the two germline ends. This CDR3 spans 15 amino acids. The CDR3 DNA is TGTGCCAGCAGCTTGGTGACTAGGTACACCGGGGAGCTGTTTTTT. It is translated as CASSLVTRYTGELFF. Based on the CDR3 plus reference TRBV11-3 and TRBJ2-2, the full variable domain is EAGVVQSPRYKIIEKKQPVAFWCNPISGHNTLYWYLQNLGQGPELLIRYENEEAVDDSQLPKDRFSAERLKGVDSTLKIQPAELGDSAVYLCASSLVTRYTGELFFGEGSRLTVL.

The chain is built from TRBV5-4 and TRBJ1-3; TRBD1 matches at 10 bases. The CDR3 contains 14 residues. The trim removed 0 bases at V and 7 bases at J, leaving 1 base unmatched. Per the germline V gene, CDR1 is SGHNT and CDR2 is YYREEE (reference sequence). CDR3 region: CASSLGTGGNTIYF. DNA for the CDR3: TGTGCCAGCAGCTTGGGGACAGGGGGGAACACCATATATTTT.

The J gene is TRBJ1-3, the V gene TRBV9; D is undetermined. The CDR3 runs to 16 residues. Trimming stripped 0 bases from V and 0 bases from J, with 10 bases between. Germline values: CDR1 SGDLS, CDR2 YYNGEE. CDR3 sequence reads: CASSVDWIASGNTIYF. The CDR3 DNA is TGTGCCAGCAGCGTAGATTGGATTGCCTCTGGAAACACCATATATTTT. Looking up the rest from reference TRBV9 and TRBJ1-3 gives the full variable domain: DSGVTQTPKHLITATGQRVTLRCSPRSGDLSVYWYQQSLDQGLQFLIQYYNGEERAKGNILERFSAQQFPDLHSELNLSSLELGDSALYFCASSVDWIASGNTIYFGEGSWLTVV.

The CDR3 nucleotides read TGCGCCAGCAGCTCCCGCCAAGCGGGGCCCACAGATACGCAGTATTTT. This encodes CASSSRQAGPTDTQYF. V gene TRBV5-1 combines with J gene TRBJ2-3, with 7 nucleotides matching TRBD2. V was clipped by 3 bases and J by 2 bases; unmatched bases: 9. This CDR3 is 16 amino acids long. CDR1 SGHRS and CDR2 YFSETQ come from the germline V gene.

The chain carries TRBV15 and TRBJ2-2; possibly TRBD2 for D (6 bases). Between the trimmed V and J ends, which lost 1 base and 0 bases, there was a span of 9 bases. CDR1 and CDR2 from the germline V gene are LNHNV and YYDKDF (reference sequence). The length of the CDR3 is 16 residues. In DNA, the CDR3 is TGTGCCACCAGCAGAGTTCGGGGGTCGAACACCGGGGAGCTGTTTTTT. Residues: CATSRVRGSNTGELFF.

The chain combines TRBV6-5 with TRBJ2-1, with TRBD2 identical over 7 bases. V lost 3 bases, J lost 6 bases, and 5 bases stayed unmatched. The germline gives CDR1 MNHEY, CDR2 SVGAGI. The CDR3 is 14 amino acids. The CDR3 protein is CASSYGGDLNEQFF. The DNA for the CDR3 is TGTGCCAGCAGTTATGGGGGGGATCTCAATGAGCAGTTCTTC.

In DNA form, the CDR3 reads TGTGCCAGCAGCTCCTTCAGGGCCTCTGGAAACACCATATATTTT. Its protein is CASSSFRASGNTIYF. The chain recombines TRBV7-2 with TRBJ1-3, with D possibly being TRBD1 (5 bases). This CDR3 has 15 residues. The germline V gene has CDR1 SGHTA and CDR2 FQGNSA. The ends were cut back, 4 bases at V and 0 bases at J, with 10 bases in the middle.

The V gene is TRBV15, the J gene TRBJ2-3; D is undetermined. This CDR3 has 13 amino acids. Germline V gene lookup returns CDR1 LNHNV and CDR2 YYDKDF (reference sequence). V was shortened by 6 bases and J by 1 base, with 8 bases between the two germline ends. CDR3 region: CATSRAGTDTQYF. Written as DNA, the CDR3 is TGTGCCACCAGTCGCGCGGGCACAGATACGCAGTATTTT.

The rearrangement joins TRBV5-5 to TRBJ2-1; D is perhaps TRBD1 (6 bases). The CDR3 has 16 residues. V was pared by 7 bases and J by 2 bases, with 19 bases between. In germline, CDR1 is SGHKS, CDR2 YYEKEE (reference sequence). The CDR3 nucleotides read TGTGCCAGCGCGGAAGGATGGGACACCACCTACAATGAGCAGTTCTTC. This translates into CASAEGWDTTYNEQFF. Filled out from reference TRBV5-5 and TRBJ2-1, the complete variable domain reads DAGVTQSPTHLIKTRGQQVTLRCSPISGHKSVSWYQQVLGQGPQFIFQYYEKEERGRGNFPDRFSARQFPNYSSELNVNALLLGDSALYLCASAEGWDTTYNEQFFGPGTRLTVL.

The V and J genes are TRBV7-3 and TRBJ2-2; 9 bases fit TRBD1. V was clipped by 1 base and J by 4 bases; unmatched bases: 4. The CDR3 covers 16 residues. Germline V gives CDR1 SGHTA, CDR2 FQGTGA. CDR3 DNA sequence: TGTGCCAGCAGCTTAATGGGACAGGGTGTCACCGGGGAGCTGTTTTTT. Its translation: CASSLMGQGVTGELFF.

This sequence joins TRBV5-4 and TRBJ2-7, with D maybe TRBD1 (5 bases). The germline V gene encodes CDR1 SGHNT and CDR2 YYREEE (reference sequence). Trimming removed 0 bases at V and 3 bases at J, with 13 bases between. CDR3 size: 15 residues. This CDR3 reads CASSLEGQRGYEQYF. The CDR3 DNA follows: TGTGCCAGCAGCTTGGAGGGGCAGAGAGGCTACGAGCAGTACTTC.

The chain links TRBV2 to TRBJ2-3; the match to TRBD2 covers 8 bases. Germline V gene data show CDR1 as SNHLY and CDR2 as FYNNEI. The CDR3 totals 14 residues. V was pared by 8 bases and J by 4 bases, with 8 bases of the junction left unmatched. CDR3 sequence: CASLYAGGADTQYF. DNA of the CDR3: TGTGCCAGCTTGTATGCGGGGGGAGCAGATACGCAGTATTTT. Looking up the rest from reference TRBV2 and TRBJ2-3 gives the full variable domain: EPEVTQTPSHQVTQMGQEVILRCVPISNHLYFYWYRQILGQKVEFLVSFYNNEISEKSEIFDDQFSVERPDGSNFTLKIRSTKLEDSAMYFCASLYAGGADTQYFGPGTRLTVL.